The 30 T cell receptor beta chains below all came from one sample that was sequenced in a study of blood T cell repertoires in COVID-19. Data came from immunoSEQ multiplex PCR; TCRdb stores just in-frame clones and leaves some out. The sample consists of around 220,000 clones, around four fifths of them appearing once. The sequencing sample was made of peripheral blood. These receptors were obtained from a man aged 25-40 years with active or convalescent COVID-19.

CDR3 sequence reads: CASSRDSSYNSPLHF. For the CDR3, the DNA is TGCGCCAGCAGCCGGGACAGCTCCTATAATTCACCCCTCCACTTT. V is TRBV5-1 and J is TRBJ1-6, with 7 bases lining up with TRBD1. Germline V gene data show CDR1 as SGHRS and CDR2 as YFSETQ. The length of the CDR3 is 15 residues. J was trimmed by 0 bases and V by 4 bases; bases with no gene match: 1.

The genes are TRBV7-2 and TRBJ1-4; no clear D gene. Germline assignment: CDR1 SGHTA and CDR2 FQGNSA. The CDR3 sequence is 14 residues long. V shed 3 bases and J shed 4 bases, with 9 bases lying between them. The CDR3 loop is CASSFSPLNEKLFF. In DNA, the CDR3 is TGTGCCAGCAGCTTCTCTCCCCTTAATGAAAAACTGTTTTTT.

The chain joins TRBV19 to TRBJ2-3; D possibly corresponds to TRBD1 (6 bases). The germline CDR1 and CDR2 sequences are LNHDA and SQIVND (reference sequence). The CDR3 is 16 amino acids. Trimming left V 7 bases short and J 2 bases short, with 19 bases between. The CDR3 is CASTHGRGSATDTQYF. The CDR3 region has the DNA TGTGCCAGTACCCACGGCAGGGGCTCGGCCACAGATACGCAGTATTTT.

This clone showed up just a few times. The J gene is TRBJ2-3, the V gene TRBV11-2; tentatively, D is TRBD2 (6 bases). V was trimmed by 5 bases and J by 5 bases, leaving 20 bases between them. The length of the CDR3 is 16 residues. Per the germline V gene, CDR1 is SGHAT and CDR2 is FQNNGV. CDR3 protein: CASSPRLVSRGDTQYF. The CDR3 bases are TGTGCCAGCAGCCCCCGACTAGTCTCAAGAGGAGATACGCAGTATTTT.

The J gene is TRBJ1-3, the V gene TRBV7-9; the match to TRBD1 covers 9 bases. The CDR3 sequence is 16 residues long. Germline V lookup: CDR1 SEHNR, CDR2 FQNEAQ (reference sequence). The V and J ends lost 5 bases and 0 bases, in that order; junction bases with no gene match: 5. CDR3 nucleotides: TGTGCCAGCAGCCCGGGGGACAGGGCCTCTGGAAACACCATATATTTT. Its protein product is CASSPGDRASGNTIYF.

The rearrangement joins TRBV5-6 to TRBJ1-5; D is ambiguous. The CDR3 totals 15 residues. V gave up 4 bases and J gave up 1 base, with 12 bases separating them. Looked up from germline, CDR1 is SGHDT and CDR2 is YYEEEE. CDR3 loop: CASSLRFGSNQPQHF. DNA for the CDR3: TGTGCCAGCAGCCTCAGGTTCGGAAGCAATCAGCCCCAGCATTTT.

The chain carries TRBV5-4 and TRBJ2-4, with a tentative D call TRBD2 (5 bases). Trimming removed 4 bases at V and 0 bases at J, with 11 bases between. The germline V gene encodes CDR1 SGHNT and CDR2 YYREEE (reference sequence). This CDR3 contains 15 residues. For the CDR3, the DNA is TGTGCCAGCAGCGAGGACTCTCTAGCCAAAAACATTCAGTACTTC. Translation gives CASSEDSLAKNIQYF.

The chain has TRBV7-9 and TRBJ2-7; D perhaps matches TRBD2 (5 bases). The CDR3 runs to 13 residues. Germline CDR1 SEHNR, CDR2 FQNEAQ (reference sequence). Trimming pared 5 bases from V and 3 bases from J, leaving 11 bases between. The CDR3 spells CASSPTGVYEQYF. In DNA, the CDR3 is TGTGCCAGCAGCCCCACCGGGGTCTACGAGCAGTACTTC.

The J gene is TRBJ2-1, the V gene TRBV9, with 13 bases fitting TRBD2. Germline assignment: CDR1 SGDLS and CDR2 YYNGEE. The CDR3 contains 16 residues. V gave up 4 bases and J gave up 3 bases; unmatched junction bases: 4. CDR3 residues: CASSPGTSGNYNEQFF. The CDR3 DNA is TGTGCCAGCAGCCCAGGGACTAGCGGGAACTACAATGAGCAGTTCTTC.

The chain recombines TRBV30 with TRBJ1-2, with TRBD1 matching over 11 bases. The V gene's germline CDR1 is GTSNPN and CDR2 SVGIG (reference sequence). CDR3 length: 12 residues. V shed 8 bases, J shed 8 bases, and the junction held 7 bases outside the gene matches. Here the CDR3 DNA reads TGTGCCGGCCGGGACAGGGGGAGAGGCTACACCTTC. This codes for CAGRDRGRGYTF.

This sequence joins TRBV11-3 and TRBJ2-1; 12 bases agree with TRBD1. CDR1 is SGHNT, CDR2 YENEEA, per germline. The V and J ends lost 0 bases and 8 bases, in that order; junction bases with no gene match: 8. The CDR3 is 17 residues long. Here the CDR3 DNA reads TGTGCCAGCAGCTTAGAGAGGGACAGGGGGCCTGGCGATGAGCAGTTCTTC. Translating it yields CASSLERDRGPGDEQFF.

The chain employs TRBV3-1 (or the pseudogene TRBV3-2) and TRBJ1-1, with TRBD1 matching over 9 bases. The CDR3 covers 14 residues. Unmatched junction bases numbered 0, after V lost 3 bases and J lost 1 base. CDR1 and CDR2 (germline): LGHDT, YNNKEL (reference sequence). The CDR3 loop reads CASSQGQGNTEAFF. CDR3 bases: TGTGCCAGCAGCCAGGGACAGGGGAACACTGAAGCTTTCTTT.

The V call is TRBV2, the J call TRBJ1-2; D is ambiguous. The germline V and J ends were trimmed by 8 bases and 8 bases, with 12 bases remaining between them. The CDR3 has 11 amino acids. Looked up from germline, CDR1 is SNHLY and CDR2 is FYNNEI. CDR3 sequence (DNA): TGTGCCAGCCGGCGGAGAGAGGGCTACACCTTC. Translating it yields CASRRREGYTF.

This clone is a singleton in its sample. The CDR3 protein is CASSLTGDDEKLFF. The DNA of the CDR3 is TGTGCCAGCAGCTTAACGGGGGACGATGAAAAACTGTTTTTT. V gene TRBV11-3 combines with J gene TRBJ1-4; TRBD1 might be the D (5 bases). Trimming left V 2 bases short and J 6 bases short, with 10 bases between. Looked up from germline, CDR1 is SGHNT and CDR2 is YENEEA. This CDR3 has 14 residues.

CDR3 sequence reads: CASRTGVYNEQFF. The DNA of the CDR3 is TGTGCCAGCAGAACGGGGGTGTACAATGAGCAGTTCTTC. This rearrangement joins TRBV7-2 to TRBJ2-1, with TRBD2 as a possible D gene (6 bases). The CDR3 length is 13 residues. Deletions cut 6 bases from V and 4 bases from J, with 10 bases between. Germline V CDR1 and CDR2: SGHTA, FQGNSA.

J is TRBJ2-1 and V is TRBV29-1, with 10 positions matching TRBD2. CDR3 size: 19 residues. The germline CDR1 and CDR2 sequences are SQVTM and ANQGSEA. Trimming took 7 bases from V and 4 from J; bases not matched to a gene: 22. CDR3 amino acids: CSAAEKEGFSGRIYNEQFF. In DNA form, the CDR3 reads TGCAGCGCCGCTGAAAAGGAGGGTTTTAGCGGGAGGATTTACAATGAGCAGTTCTTC.

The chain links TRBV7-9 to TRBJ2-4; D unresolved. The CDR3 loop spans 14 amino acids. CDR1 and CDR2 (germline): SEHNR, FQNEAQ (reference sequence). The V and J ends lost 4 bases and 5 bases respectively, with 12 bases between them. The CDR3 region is CASSSTSRENIQYF. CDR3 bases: TGTGCCAGCAGCTCCACATCACGGGAAAACATTCAGTACTTC. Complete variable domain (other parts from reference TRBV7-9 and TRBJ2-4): DTGVSQNPRHKITKRGQNVTFRCDPISEHNRLYWYRQTLGQGPEFLTYFQNEAQLEKSRLLSDRFSAERPKGSFSTLEIQRTEQGDSAMYLCASSSTSRENIQYFGAGTRLSVL.

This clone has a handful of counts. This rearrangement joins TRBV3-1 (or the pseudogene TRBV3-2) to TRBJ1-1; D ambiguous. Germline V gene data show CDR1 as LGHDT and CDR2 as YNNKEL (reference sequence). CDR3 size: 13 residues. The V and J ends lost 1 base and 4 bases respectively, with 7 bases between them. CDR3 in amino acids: CASSQGPGTEAFF. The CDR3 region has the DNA TGTGCCAGCAGCCAAGGGCCGGGCACTGAAGCTTTCTTT.

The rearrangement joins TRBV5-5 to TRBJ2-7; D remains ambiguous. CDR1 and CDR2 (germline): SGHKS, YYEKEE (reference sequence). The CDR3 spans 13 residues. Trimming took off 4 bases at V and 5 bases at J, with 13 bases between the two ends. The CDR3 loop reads CASSIRSRDEQYF. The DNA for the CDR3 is TGTGCCAGCAGCATCCGGAGTCGCGACGAGCAGTACTTC.

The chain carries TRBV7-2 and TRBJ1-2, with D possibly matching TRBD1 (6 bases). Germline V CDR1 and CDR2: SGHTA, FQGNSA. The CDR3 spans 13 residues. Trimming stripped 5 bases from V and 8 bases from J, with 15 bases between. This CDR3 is CASSEGQFGGYTF. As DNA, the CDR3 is TGTGCCAGCAGCGAAGGACAGTTCGGAGGCTACACCTTC.

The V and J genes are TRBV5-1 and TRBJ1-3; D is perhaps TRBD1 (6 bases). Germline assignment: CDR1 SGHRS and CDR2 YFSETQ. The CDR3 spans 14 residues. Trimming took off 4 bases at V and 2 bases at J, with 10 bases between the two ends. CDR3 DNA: TGCGCCAGCAGCCCCGGACAGCCTGGAAACACCATATATTTT. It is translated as CASSPGQPGNTIYF. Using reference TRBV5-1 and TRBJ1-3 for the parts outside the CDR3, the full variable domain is KAGVTQTPRYLIKTRGQQVTLSCSPISGHRSVSWYQQTPGQGLQFLFEYFSETQRNKGNFPGRFSGRQFSNSRSEMNVSTLELGDSALYLCASSPGQPGNTIYFGEGSWLTVV.

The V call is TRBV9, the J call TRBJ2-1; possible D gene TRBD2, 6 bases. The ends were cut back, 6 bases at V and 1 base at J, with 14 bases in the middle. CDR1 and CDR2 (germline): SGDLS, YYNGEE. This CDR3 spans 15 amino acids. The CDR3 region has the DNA TGTGCCAGCACCCCCCAGGAGGGATCCTACAATGAGCAGTTCTTC. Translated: CASTPQEGSYNEQFF.

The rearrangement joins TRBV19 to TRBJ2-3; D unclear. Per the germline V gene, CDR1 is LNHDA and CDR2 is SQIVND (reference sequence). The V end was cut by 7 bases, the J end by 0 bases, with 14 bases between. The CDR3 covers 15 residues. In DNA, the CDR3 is TGTGCCAGTACTCCCGATGGGCTTAGCACAGATACGCAGTATTTT. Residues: CASTPDGLSTDTQYF.

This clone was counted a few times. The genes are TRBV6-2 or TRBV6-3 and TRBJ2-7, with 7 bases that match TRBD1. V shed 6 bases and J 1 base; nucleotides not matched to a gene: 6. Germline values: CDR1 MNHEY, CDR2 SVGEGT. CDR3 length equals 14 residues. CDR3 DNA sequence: TGTGCCAGCAGCAGGGACAGCGCATCCTACGAGCAGTACTTC. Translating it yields CASSRDSASYEQYF.

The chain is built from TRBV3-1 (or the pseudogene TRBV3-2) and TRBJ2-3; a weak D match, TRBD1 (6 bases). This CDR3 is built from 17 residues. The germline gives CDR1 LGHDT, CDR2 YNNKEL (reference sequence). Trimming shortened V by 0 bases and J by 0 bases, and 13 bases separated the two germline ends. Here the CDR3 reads CASSQDPRTDSTDTQYF. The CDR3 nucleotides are TGTGCCAGCAGCCAAGATCCGAGGACAGATAGCACAGATACGCAGTATTTT.

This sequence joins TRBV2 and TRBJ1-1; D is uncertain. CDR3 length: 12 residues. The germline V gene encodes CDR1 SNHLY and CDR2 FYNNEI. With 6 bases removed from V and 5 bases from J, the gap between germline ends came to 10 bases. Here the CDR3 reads CASRGDWTEAFF. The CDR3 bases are TGTGCCAGCAGGGGTGACTGGACTGAAGCTTTCTTT.

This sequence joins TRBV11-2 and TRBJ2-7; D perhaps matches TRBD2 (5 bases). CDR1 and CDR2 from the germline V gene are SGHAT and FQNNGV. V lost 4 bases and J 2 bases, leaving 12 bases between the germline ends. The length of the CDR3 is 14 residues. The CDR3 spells CASSSSGLTYEQYF. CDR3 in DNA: TGTGCCAGCAGCTCCTCGGGGTTAACCTACGAGCAGTACTTC.

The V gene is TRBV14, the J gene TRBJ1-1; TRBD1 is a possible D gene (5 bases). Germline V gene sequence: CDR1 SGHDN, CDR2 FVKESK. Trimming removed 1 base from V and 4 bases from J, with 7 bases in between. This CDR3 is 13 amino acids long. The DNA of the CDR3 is TGTGCCAGCAGCCAAGGAAGGGGCACTGAAGCTTTCTTT. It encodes CASSQGRGTEAFF.

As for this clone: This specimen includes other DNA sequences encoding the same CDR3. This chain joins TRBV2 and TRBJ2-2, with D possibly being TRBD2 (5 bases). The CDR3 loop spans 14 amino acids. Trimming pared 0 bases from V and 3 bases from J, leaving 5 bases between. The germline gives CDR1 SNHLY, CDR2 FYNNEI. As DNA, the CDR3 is TGTGCCAGCAGTGAAGCGAGGGACACCGGGGAGCTGTTTTTT. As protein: CASSEARDTGELFF.

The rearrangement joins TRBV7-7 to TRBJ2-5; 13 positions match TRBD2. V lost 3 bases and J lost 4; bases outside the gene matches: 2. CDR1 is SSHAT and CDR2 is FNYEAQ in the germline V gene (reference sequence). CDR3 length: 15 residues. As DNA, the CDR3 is TGTGCCAGCAGCTTTGGACTAGCGGGGGCAGAGACCCAGTACTTC. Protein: CASSFGLAGAETQYF. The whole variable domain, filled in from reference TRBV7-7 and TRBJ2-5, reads GAGVSQSPRYKVTKRGQDVTLRCDPISSHATLYWYQQALGQGPEFLTYFNYEAQPDKSGLPSDRFSAERPEGSISTLTIQRTEQRDSAMYRCASSFGLAGAETQYFGPGTRLLVL.